The 19 T cell receptor beta chains below come from one sample, sequenced in a study of control samples from healthy donors and cancer patients. TCRdb's copy holds only in-frame clones and misses some; the assay was immunoSEQ multiplex PCR. The sample yields approximately 85,000 clones, approximately 91% seen once. The sequencing sample was made of blood. The receptors were gathered from a woman aged 60 to 75 in good health.

In DNA form, the CDR3 reads TGTGCCAGCAGCTTAGTCGGGACAGTATACAATGAGCAGTTCTTC. Residues: CASSLVGTVYNEQFF. V is TRBV11-3 and J is TRBJ2-1; TRBD1 agrees at 7 bases. The germline V gene has CDR1 SGHNT and CDR2 YENEEA. V trimming: 1 base; J trimming: 4 bases; junction bases outside the gene matches: 4. The CDR3 spans 15 residues.

The rearrangement joins TRBV27 to TRBJ1-2; the D is unclear. Germline lookup yields CDR1 MNHEY and CDR2 SMNVEV (reference sequence). V was trimmed by 5 bases and J by 6 bases, leaving 13 bases between them. This CDR3 region has 13 residues. CDR3 amino acids: CASSDGRGNGYTF. CDR3 nucleotide sequence: TGTGCCAGCAGTGATGGACGCGGAAATGGCTACACCTTC.

This clone showed up just a few times. V is TRBV30 and J is TRBJ1-6, with D hard to call. The V and J ends lost 6 bases and 10 bases respectively, with 22 bases between them. The germline V gene has CDR1 GTSNPN and CDR2 SVGIG (reference sequence). The CDR3 runs 15 residues. The DNA of the CDR3 is TGTGCCTGCACGACCGGGAGACTTTTTGGGTCACCCCTCCACTTT. It is translated as CACTTGRLFGSPLHF.

The gene calls are TRBV20-1 and TRBJ1-2, with a weak D call TRBD1 (5 bases). V was cut by 3 bases and J by 5 bases, with 16 bases left in between. The CDR3 contains 14 residues. Per the germline V gene, CDR1 is DFQATT and CDR2 is SNEGSKA (reference sequence). Here the CDR3 DNA reads TGCAGTGCTAGTGGCGGGGGGAGCAAGTATGGCTACACCTTC. Its protein product is CSASGGGSKYGYTF.

The rearrangement uses TRBV28 and TRBJ1-2, with 8 bases matching TRBD1. The germline V gene has CDR1 MDHEN and CDR2 SYDVKM. The CDR3 runs 13 residues. With 6 bases clipped from V and 5 bases from J, the junction kept 5 bases outside the gene matches. The CDR3 DNA is TGTGCCAGCAGGACAGGGGCGGGGTATGGCTACACCTTC. It translates to CASRTGAGYGYTF.

This clone occurred a few times. The V gene is TRBV6-4, the J gene TRBJ1-2; TRBD1 might be the D (6 bases). V lost 4 bases, J lost 5 bases, and 11 bases lay in between. The CDR3 length is 13 residues. CDR1 MRHNA and CDR2 SNTAGT come from the germline V gene. CDR3 sequence (DNA): TGTGCCAGCAGTGCCCAGCAGGGGTATGGCTACACCTTC. Its protein product is CASSAQQGYGYTF.

The V gene is TRBV18, the J gene TRBJ2-1; 13 bases fit TRBD2. V shed 3 bases, J shed 7 bases, and the junction held 0 bases outside the gene matches. From germline, CDR1 is KGHSH and CDR2 LQKENI. The CDR3 is 14 residues long. The CDR3 DNA is TGTGCCAGCTCACCGGGACTAGCGGGGAATGAGCAGTTCTTC. It specifies CASSPGLAGNEQFF. Looking up the rest from reference TRBV18 and TRBJ2-1 gives the full variable domain: NAGVMQNPRHLVRRRGQEARLRCSPMKGHSHVYWYRQLPEEGLKFMVYLQKENIIDESGMPKERFSAEFPKEGPSILRIQQVVRGDSAAYFCASSPGLAGNEQFFGPGTRLTVL.

This clone has a handful of counts. J is TRBJ2-5 and V is TRBV4-1; possible D gene TRBD2, 5 bases. The ends were cut back, 0 bases at V and 0 bases at J, with 11 bases in the middle. Germline V gene sequence: CDR1 MGHRA, CDR2 YSYEKL. This CDR3 is built from 16 residues. The CDR3 nucleotides read TGCGCCAGCAGCCAAGATCCCGGGGTCTACCAAGAGACCCAGTACTTC. Residues: CASSQDPGVYQETQYF.

This clone showed up just once. Here the CDR3 reads CSASEMSTEAFF. The CDR3 bases are TGCAGTGCTAGTGAGATGTCCACTGAAGCTTTCTTT. The V gene is TRBV20-1, the J gene TRBJ1-1; D uncertain. This CDR3 is 12 amino acids long. Germline V gene data show CDR1 as DFQATT and CDR2 as SNEGSKA (reference sequence). V lost 3 bases and J lost 4, with 9 bases in between.

The chain joins TRBV21-1 to TRBJ2-7. TRBV21-1 is given as a pseudogene. The CDR3 runs 15 residues. CDR3 nucleotide sequence: TGTGCCAGCAGCAACAGGATAGAGGGGCTTTGCGAGCAGTACTTC. Its protein is CASSNRIEGLCEQYF.

With respect to this clone: At one end, the junction sequence differs from germline, possibly due to a read error. V usage is TRBV30 and J usage is TRBJ2-7, with TRBD1 matching 11 bases. Germline CDR1 GTSNPN, CDR2 SVGIG (reference sequence). CDR3 size: 13 residues. The CDR3: CAWSPGGQGGLSF. CDR3 DNA sequence: TGTGCCTGGAGTCCCGGGGGACAGGGGGGCCTTTCCTTC.

This chain links TRBV11-2 with TRBJ2-7; perhaps TRBD1 as D (6 bases). The CDR3 has 15 amino acids. V lost 3 bases, J lost 4 bases, and 16 bases lay in between. Germline V gene sequence: CDR1 SGHAT, CDR2 FQNNGV. The CDR3 DNA reads as TGTGCCAGCAGCTTTAAGAGGGACACCCGGTACGAGCAGTACTTC. Its protein is CASSFKRDTRYEQYF.

This clone was detected only once. CDR3 nucleotides: TGTGCCAGTAGTATTACTCAGGGGTACTATGGCTACACCTTC. Protein: CASSITQGYYGYTF. V and J are TRBV19 and TRBJ1-2; D might be TRBD1 (6 bases). Per germline, CDR1 LNHDA and CDR2 SQIVND (reference sequence). The V end lost 3 bases, the J end lost 3 bases, and 11 bases lay between the germline ends. The CDR3 is made up of 14 amino acids.

The chain uses TRBV27 and TRBJ1-5; D is undetermined. Germline assignment: CDR1 MNHEY and CDR2 SMNVEV (reference sequence). The V gene lost 6 bases and the J gene lost 0 bases, with 12 bases spanning the gap. The length of the CDR3 is 15 residues. CDR3 in amino acids: CASSFTYFSNQPQHF. CDR3 in DNA: TGTGCCAGCAGCTTTACCTATTTTAGCAATCAGCCCCAGCATTTT.

J is TRBJ2-1 and V is TRBV11-2; D is ambiguous. Trimming removed 0 bases from V and 3 bases from J, with 9 bases in between. The germline V gene has CDR1 SGHAT and CDR2 FQNNGV. The CDR3 is made up of 15 amino acids. CDR3 nucleotides: TGTGCCAGCAGCTTAGACCGGCCAGACTACAATGAGCAGTTCTTC. Translating it yields CASSLDRPDYNEQFF.

V gene TRBV7-2 combines with J gene TRBJ2-2; D is perhaps TRBD2 (5 bases). Germline CDR1 is SGHTA and CDR2 is FQGNSA. Trimming cost V 1 base and J 4 bases, with 13 bases left between them. The CDR3 covers 16 residues. The CDR3 DNA is TGTGCCAGCAGCTTAGACCGCCTAGCTAGCACCGGGGAGCTGTTTTTT. It codes for CASSLDRLASTGELFF.

This sequence joins TRBV2 and TRBJ1-2; tentative D call: TRBD1 (5 bases). Trimming took 0 bases from V and 4 from J, leaving 9 bases between them. CDR3 length equals 14 residues. Per the germline V gene, CDR1 is SNHLY and CDR2 is FYNNEI. This chain's CDR3 is CASSEAVRGYGYTF. The CDR3 DNA follows: TGTGCCAGCAGTGAAGCGGTGAGGGGCTATGGCTACACCTTC. Looking up the rest from reference TRBV2 and TRBJ1-2 gives the full variable domain: EPEVTQTPSHQVTQMGQEVILRCVPISNHLYFYWYRQILGQKVEFLVSFYNNEISEKSEIFDDQFSVERPDGSNFTLKIRSTKLEDSAMYFCASSEAVRGYGYTFGSGTRLTVV.

V usage is TRBV12-5 and J usage is TRBJ1-1; D gene ambiguous. V was cut by 5 bases and J by 0 bases, with 7 bases left in between. This CDR3 is 13 amino acids long. Germline CDR1 and CDR2: LGHNT and FRNRAP. The CDR3 nucleotides are TGTGCTAGTGGTCTGAGTATGAACACTGAAGCTTTCTTT. This gives the protein CASGLSMNTEAFF.

This chain uses TRBV12-5 with TRBJ1-2; 9 bases line up with TRBD1. The CDR3 sequence is 14 residues long. Germline CDR1 and CDR2: LGHNT and FRNRAP. Unmatched junction bases numbered 5, after V lost 5 bases and J lost 4 bases. This CDR3 is CASGPTGGRYGYTF. CDR3 sequence (DNA): TGTGCTAGTGGTCCTACAGGGGGCCGCTATGGCTACACCTTC.